What follows are 28 T cell receptor beta chains derived from one specimen sequenced in a study of blood T cells in healthy people across ages. A second about 6 to 12 cycle PCR used barcoded and J-beta primers. TCRdb re-analysed the 5' RACE reads in MiXCR, keeping a single row per CDR3 protein. The data hold 700,000 or so distinct CDR3 sequences, with 40% to 50% observed a single time. Source material: blood. These receptors were collected from an older man in good health.

This clonotype was detected only a few times. V gene TRBV24-1 combines with J gene TRBJ2-3; D might be TRBD2 (6 bases). Germline V CDR1 and CDR2: KGHDR, SFDVKD. Trimming took 3 bases from V and 6 from J, leaving 9 bases between them. The CDR3 is 13 amino acids. The CDR3 nucleotides read TGTGCCACCAGTGATGGAGGGAGGGATACGCAGTATTTT. This sequence encodes CATSDGGRDTQYF.

This clonotype was seen more than once but under ten times. The chain couples TRBV20-1 to TRBJ2-4; D gene ambiguous. The CDR3 has 13 residues. Germline V gene sequence: CDR1 DFQATT, CDR2 SNEGSKA (reference sequence). Trimming took off 3 bases at V and 13 bases at J, with 19 bases between the two ends. CDR3 DNA sequence: TGCAGTGCTAGGGGGATCCAGAGACGTGAGCAGTACTTC. Amino acids: CSARGIQRREQYF.

The chain joins TRBV7-2 to TRBJ1-1, with D possibly matching TRBD1 (6 bases). CDR3 length: 14 residues. Germline lookup yields CDR1 SGHTA and CDR2 FQGNSA. Trimming removed 4 bases at V and 5 bases at J, with 14 bases between. CDR3 amino acids: CASSSQGSSTEAFF. DNA for the CDR3: TGTGCCAGCAGCTCCCAGGGGTCTTCGACTGAAGCTTTCTTT.

V and J are TRBV27 and TRBJ2-7, with TRBD2 matching 12 bases. Germline V lookup: CDR1 MNHEY, CDR2 SMNVEV (reference sequence). The CDR3 contains 17 residues. The junction had 13 bases not matched to a gene; V was cut back by 3 bases and J by 7 bases. The CDR3 reads CASSFSRTSGVVDEQYF. The CDR3 DNA reads TGTGCCAGCAGTTTTTCCCGGACTAGCGGGGTGGTTGATGAGCAGTACTTC.

The rearrangement joins TRBV20-1 to TRBJ2-3; D might be TRBD2 (7 bases). Germline-derived CDR1 and CDR2 are DFQATT and SNEGSKA (reference sequence). Deletions cut 2 bases from V and 1 base from J, with 10 bases between. The CDR3 is 14 amino acids. The CDR3 spells CSARRGAGTDTQYF. The CDR3 coding sequence is TGCAGTGCTAGACGGGGGGCGGGCACAGATACGCAGTATTTT.

This clonotype was recorded a few times. V gene TRBV2 combines with J gene TRBJ2-7, with TRBD2 as a possible D gene (5 bases). Germline CDR1 SNHLY, CDR2 FYNNEI. Trimming took 8 bases from V and 9 from J, leaving 8 bases between them. The CDR3 length is 9 residues. The CDR3 is CASGGWQYF. CDR3 sequence (DNA): TGTGCCAGCGGCGGGTGGCAGTACTTC. Filled out from reference TRBV2 and TRBJ2-7, the complete variable domain reads EPEVTQTPSHQVTQMGQEVILRCVPISNHLYFYWYRQILGQKVEFLVSFYNNEISEKSEIFDDQFSVERPDGSNFTLKIRSTKLEDSAMYFCASGGWQYFGPGTRLTVT.

The V and J genes are TRBV11-1 and TRBJ2-7, with TRBD1 identical over 11 bases. The germline CDR1 and CDR2 sequences are SGHAT and FQDESV (reference sequence). V was clipped by 6 bases and J by 4 bases; unmatched bases: 8. The CDR3 spans 15 residues. DNA for the CDR3: TGTGCCAGCAGGCTAACGGGACAGGGGGTTTACGAGCAGTACTTC. It is translated as CASRLTGQGVYEQYF. Combining the CDR3 with reference TRBV11-1 and TRBJ2-7 gives the whole variable domain EAEVAQSPRYKITEKSQAVAFWCDPISGHATLYWYRQILGQGPELLVQFQDESVVDDSQLPKDRFSAERLKGVDSTLKIQPAELGDSAMYLCASRLTGQGVYEQYFGPGTRLTVT.

This clonotype was counted a single time. This rearrangement joins TRBV20-1 to TRBJ1-2, with 7 nucleotides matching TRBD1. The V gene's germline CDR1 is DFQATT and CDR2 SNEGSKA (reference sequence). Trimming cost V 3 bases and J 6 bases; bases outside gene matches: 10. CDR3 size: 14 residues. CDR3 amino acids: CSARPAGQRHGYTF. The CDR3, as DNA: TGCAGTGCTAGGCCGGCGGGACAGAGGCATGGCTACACCTTC.

J is TRBJ2-1 and V is TRBV4-2; D might be TRBD2 (5 bases). Trimming took off 0 bases at V and 4 bases at J, with 19 bases between the two ends. In germline, CDR1 is LGHNA, CDR2 YNFKEQ. The CDR3 extends over 18 amino acids. The CDR3 sequence: CASSQDFYPGLLYNEQFF. In nucleotides, the CDR3 is TGTGCCAGCAGCCAAGACTTCTACCCCGGACTTCTATACAATGAGCAGTTCTTC.

V gene TRBV7-9 combines with J gene TRBJ1-1; a weak D match, TRBD1 (6 bases). The CDR3 runs to 15 residues. Germline V gene lookup returns CDR1 SEHNR and CDR2 FQNEAQ (reference sequence). Deletions cut 1 base from V and 4 bases from J, with 13 bases between. The CDR3 loop is CASSLEGVLGTEAFF. The DNA for the CDR3 is TGTGCCAGCAGCTTAGAGGGGGTCCTGGGCACTGAAGCTTTCTTT.

This clonotype was found a few times. The chain uses TRBV27 and TRBJ1-2, with D perhaps TRBD1 (5 bases). This CDR3 comprises 15 residues. Trimming removed 2 bases at V and 4 bases at J, with 14 bases between. The germline CDR1 and CDR2 sequences are MNHEY and SMNVEV (reference sequence). The CDR3 bases are TGTGCCAGCAGTTTAAACACCTGGGGGGGCTATGGCTACACCTTC. Amino acids: CASSLNTWGGYGYTF.

The chain recombines TRBV20-1 with TRBJ2-3; 12 bases line up with TRBD2. The ends lost 6 bases at V and 6 bases at J; junction bases unmatched: 10. Germline loops: CDR1 DFQATT, CDR2 SNEGSKA (reference sequence). This CDR3 contains 15 residues. The CDR3: CSATGTSGPWDTQYF. The CDR3 bases are TGCAGTGCGACCGGGACTAGCGGGCCTTGGGATACGCAGTATTTT.

This clonotype came up a few times. The chain uses TRBV7-9 and TRBJ1-4; D is unresolved. Germline values: CDR1 SEHNR, CDR2 FQNEAQ (reference sequence). The V gene lost 1 base and the J gene lost 8 bases, with 5 bases spanning the gap. The CDR3 is made up of 12 amino acids. For the CDR3, the DNA is TGTGCCAGCAGCTTAGAATCGGAAAAACTGTTTTTT. Amino acids: CASSLESEKLFF.

This clonotype was found a few times. This sequence joins TRBV14 and TRBJ2-6; no reliable D call. The V end lost 1 base, the J end lost 3 bases, and 13 bases lay between the germline ends. The CDR3 is made up of 17 amino acids. Germline-derived CDR1 and CDR2 are SGHDN and FVKESK. The CDR3: CASSQVFRADGANVLTF. CDR3 in DNA: TGTGCCAGCAGCCAAGTTTTTCGGGCAGATGGGGCCAACGTCCTGACTTTC.

Concerning this clonotype itself: A much larger clone sits a single nucleotide away, making a read error possible. V usage is TRBV28 and J usage is TRBJ2-3; 10 bases are a match to TRBD2. Germline CDR1 reads MDHEN; CDR2 reads SYDVKM. The CDR3 covers 14 residues. The CDR3 sequence: CACSSAGGADTQYF. CDR3 nucleotides: TGTGCCTGCAGTTCAGCGGGAGGGGCAGATACGCAGTATTTT.

The V and J genes are TRBV28 and TRBJ2-5; D might be TRBD1 or TRBD2, each matching 6 bases. V gave up 3 bases and J gave up 5 bases, with 25 bases separating them. The CDR3 has 18 amino acids. CDR1 is MDHEN and CDR2 is SYDVKM in the germline V gene. In nucleotides, the CDR3 is TGTGCCAGCAGTTTGGCAGGGACGACGAGGAGGGGGAAGGAGACCCAGTACTTC. Residues: CASSLAGTTRRGKETQYF.

DNA of the CDR3: TGTGCCAGCAGTGAATCGTCGGGGCAGGGAGATACGCAGTATTTT. Its translation is CASSESSGQGDTQYF. The chain uses TRBV2 and TRBJ2-3; possibly TRBD1 or TRBD2 for D (5 bases each). The germline CDR1 and CDR2 sequences are SNHLY and FYNNEI. The V end was cut by 2 bases, the J end by 5 bases, with 14 bases between. The CDR3 loop spans 15 amino acids.

This clonotype has more than one count but fewer than ten. This sequence joins TRBV20-1 and TRBJ2-3; 7 bases match TRBD2. Germline loops: CDR1 DFQATT, CDR2 SNEGSKA (reference sequence). Trimming removed 3 bases from V and 1 base from J; junction bases left unmatched: 19. The CDR3 runs to 19 residues. The CDR3 protein is CSASPGLSAGVTGTDTQYF. DNA of the CDR3: TGCAGTGCTAGTCCAGGGTTATCGGCGGGAGTTACGGGCACAGATACGCAGTATTTT.

CDR3 protein: CASSYSGGTGYTF. As DNA, the CDR3 is TGTGCCAGCAGTTACTCAGGGGGGACCGGCTACACCTTC. V is TRBV6-2 or TRBV6-3 and J is TRBJ1-2; the D gene is possibly TRBD1 (6 bases). Trimming cost V 0 bases and J 8 bases, with 10 bases left between them. Germline loops: CDR1 MNHEY, CDR2 SVGEGT. The CDR3 extends over 13 amino acids.

This clonotype has only a few counts. The CDR3 protein is CSVEAGRNTEAFF. The CDR3 DNA is TGCAGCGTTGAAGCGGGCAGGAACACTGAAGCTTTCTTT. The V gene is TRBV29-1, the J gene TRBJ1-1; no clear D. The germline V gene has CDR1 SQVTM and CDR2 ANQGSEA. Trimming removed 1 base from V and 1 base from J, with 7 bases in between. The CDR3 is 13 amino acids.

This clonotype was recorded at least ten times. The chain recombines TRBV20-1 with TRBJ2-7; TRBD2 might be the D (5 bases). The CDR3 sequence is 15 residues long. CDR1 and CDR2 (germline): DFQATT, SNEGSKA (reference sequence). The V and J ends lost 1 base and 3 bases respectively, with 16 bases between them. The CDR3 loop is CSARVSGTFVYEQYF. The CDR3 DNA sequence: TGCAGTGCTAGAGTATCGGGAACCTTTGTCTACGAGCAGTACTTC.

In this sample, this clonotype turned up many times. At one boundary the junction diverges from the germline segment, which might be a read error. V is TRBV3-1 and J is TRBJ2-4, with TRBD1 matching 9 bases. This CDR3 region has 18 residues. Germline loops: CDR1 LGHDT, CDR2 YNNKEL (reference sequence). The CDR3 here is CASSQELGTGLAKNIKYF. The CDR3 nucleotides read TGTGCCAGCAGCCAAGAATTGGGGACAGGGCTAGCCAAAAACATTAAGTACTTC.

The gene calls are TRBV9 and TRBJ1-1; D not resolved. Germline-derived CDR1 and CDR2 are SGDLS and YYNGEE. V gave up 0 bases and J gave up 4 bases, with 13 bases separating them. This CDR3 contains 15 residues. CDR3 protein: CASSVDVATGTEAFF. CDR3 coding DNA: TGTGCCAGCAGCGTAGACGTGGCGACGGGCACTGAAGCTTTCTTT.

V usage is TRBV20-1 and J usage is TRBJ2-3; D remains unclear. Germline V CDR1 and CDR2: DFQATT, SNEGSKA (reference sequence). The germline V and J ends were trimmed by 4 bases and 11 bases, with 4 bases remaining between them. The CDR3 runs 8 residues. This CDR3 reads CSANQQYF. The DNA for the CDR3 is TGCAGTGCTAACCAGCAGTATTTT.

The chain joins TRBV5-1 to TRBJ2-5; TRBD2 matches at 8 bases. The CDR3 extends over 17 amino acids. Germline V gene data show CDR1 as SGHRS and CDR2 as YFSETQ. V gave up 2 bases and J gave up 2 bases; unmatched junction bases: 11. The CDR3, as DNA: TGCGCCAGCAGCTTTGAGATAGCGGGGTACTCTCAAGAGACCCAGTACTTC. Translated: CASSFEIAGYSQETQYF.

This clonotype was seen many times. The rearrangement uses TRBV27 and TRBJ2-1; 8 bases agree with TRBD2. V was pared by 6 bases and J by 12 bases, with 10 bases of the junction left unmatched. Looked up from germline, CDR1 is MNHEY and CDR2 is SMNVEV (reference sequence). The CDR3 is 13 amino acids. CDR3 in DNA: TGTGCCAGCAGAGCTAGGACCAGCGGGGGGCAGTTCTTC. Protein product: CASRARTSGGQFF.

This clonotype appeared many times. V usage is TRBV29-1 and J usage is TRBJ1-6; possible D gene TRBD1, 6 bases. Germline V lookup: CDR1 SQVTM, CDR2 ANQGSEA. The V end lost 6 bases, the J end lost 8 bases, and 14 bases lay between the germline ends. The CDR3 runs to 13 residues. The CDR3 DNA reads as TGCAGCGTGAGGGGGGGAGAGGATTCACCCCTCCACTTT. It specifies CSVRGGEDSPLHF.

This clonotype turned up a few times. This chain connects TRBV7-2 to TRBJ2-1, with 12 bases that match TRBD2. With 1 base clipped from V and 4 bases from J, the junction kept 2 bases outside the gene matches. CDR1 SGHTA and CDR2 FQGNSA come from the germline V gene. The CDR3 is 16 amino acids. In nucleotides, the CDR3 is TGTGCCAGCAGCTTAGGGACTAGCGGGATGTACAATGAGCAGTTCTTC. Translation: CASSLGTSGMYNEQFF.